This TCR beta chain appears in the sequencing data of a study of T-cell reconstitution after alpha-beta-depleted transplantation in children. CDR1 is SGHAT, CDR2 FQNNGV, per germline. The trim removed 7 bases at V and 0 bases at J, leaving 8 bases unmatched. This CDR3 is built from 16 residues. Unique molecular identifiers were incorporated during preparation of the TCRbeta library. TCRdb itself ran the PCR reads through MiXCR, one entry per CDR3 protein. Of around 600,000 distinct CDR3 sequences listed, 16% are singletons. Source: PBMCs from the stem cell graft donor, taken from the stem cell graft. The rearrangement links TRBV11-2 to TRBJ2-2, with 7 bases aligning to TRBD2. The clonotype comes from a human donor who donated a stem cell graft to a child with acute myeloid leukemia. The CDR3 nucleotides read TGTGCCAGCACCCCGAGCCGGGGGGCGAACACCGGGGAGCTGTTTTTT. It codes for CASTPSRGANTGELFF.